This TCR beta chain is from a study of control samples from healthy donors and cancer patients. Assay used: immunoSEQ multiplex PCR; TCRdb lists only in-frame clones, some missing. The table lists around 67,000 clones, around 90% of them singletons. The V end lost 2 bases, the J end lost 4 bases, and 12 bases lay between the germline ends. This CDR3 has 15 residues. Germline assignment: CDR1 MNHNS and CDR2 SASEGT. Sequenced sample: PBMCs. The TCR comes from a man between 60 and 70 years old with colorectal cancer. The V gene is TRBV6-1, the J gene TRBJ2-1; D might be TRBD1 (5 bases). The CDR3 DNA follows: TGTGCCAGCAGTGAACCATGGGGCAATTACAATGAGCAGTTCTTC. Its translation is CASSEPWGNYNEQFF.